The table lists the clone carrying this T cell receptor (beta chain) with a few counts. One entry per CDR3 protein results from TCRdb running MiXCR on the 5' RACE reads. The sample includes over 55,000 distinct CDR3 sequences, more than 25% seen only once; the top ten take about 2.3%. V was trimmed by 0 bases and J by 1 base, leaving 15 bases between them. The CDR3 is 17 residues long. Germline lookup yields CDR1 DFQATT and CDR2 SNEGSKA (reference sequence). The TCR originated in a female donor with breast cancer. Sequencing was carried out using tumor-infiltrating naive CD4+ T cells sorted from the breast tumor. Stated subset: naive CD4+ T cells, CD4+CD45RA+CD25-. The gene calls are TRBV20-1 and TRBJ2-2, with a tentative D call TRBD1 (6 bases). CDR3 residues: CSARDPRQVLNTGELFF. For the CDR3, the DNA is TGCAGTGCTAGAGATCCCCGACAGGTCCTGAACACCGGGGAGCTGTTTTTT.